This paragraph covers one T cell receptor beta chain sequence. Individuals aged 18 to 89 years were recruited from 24 US areas. The assay was immunoSEQ multiplex PCR, and TCRdb's table has in-frame clones only and misses some. The top ten clones hold just over 0.85% of a sample with 240,000 or so clones, more than 80% of them seen once. The data were taken from a study of blood T cell repertoires in COVID-19. The source material was PBMCs or T cells enriched from blood (not recorded which). The TCR was taken from a man in his forties or fifties who had been exposed to COVID-19.

CDR3: CASSIQGVSYGYTF. CDR3 sequence (DNA): TGTGCCAGCAGTATACAGGGGGTCTCCTATGGCTACACCTTC. This chain uses TRBV28 with TRBJ1-2; 8 bases are a match to TRBD1. Per germline, CDR1 MDHEN and CDR2 SYDVKM. The CDR3 loop spans 14 amino acids. V shed 5 bases and J 4 bases; nucleotides not matched to a gene: 6.